This TCR beta chain came from a study of early T cells in non-severe SARS-CoV-2 infection. General observations from the study: Reliance on VDJdb matching favored anti-spike CD8 responses; private and CD4 specificities were missed.

Individual cDNA molecules were tagged with unique molecular identifiers. TCRdb independently ran MiXCR on the 5' RACE reads; one entry per CDR3 protein. The repertoire consists of roughly 40,000 distinct CDR3 sequences, with 5% to 6.5% occurring once and the leading ten covering more than 7%. CDR3 length: 18 amino acids. Trimming took 5 bases from V and 8 from J, leaving 30 bases between them. Germline values: CDR1 SGHVS, CDR2 FQNEAQ. In this sample, this clonotype turned up a few times. The antigen remains undetermined. Sequencing was performed on whole blood, taken at baseline. The sequence derives from an adult who was a healthcare worker with PCR-confirmed SARS-CoV-2 infection or an uninfected control (not recorded which). The J gene is TRBJ1-1, the V gene TRBV7-8; tentative D call: TRBD1 (5 bases). The CDR3 nucleotides read TGTGCCAGCAGCGGCCAGGGTGGAGGGCTGGTCTCAGAACGGGAAGCTTTCTTT. Its protein is CASSGQGGGLVSEREAFF.